Following are 21 T cell receptor beta chains from one sample sequenced in a study of cytomegalovirus exposure and HLA in healthy donors. Amplification used 60 Vbeta primers and 13 Jbeta primers. Generated by immunoSEQ multiplex PCR, the TCRdb table keeps only in-frame clones and is missing some. The sample contains about 140,000 clones, over 65% of which appear only once. The specimen was PBMCs. These receptor sequences come from a woman in her 30s in good health and CMV-seronegative.

The chain is built from TRBV18 and TRBJ1-2; D possibly corresponds to TRBD1 (5 bases). Trimming removed 4 bases from V and 4 bases from J, with 16 bases in between. CDR1 KGHSH and CDR2 LQKENI come from the germline V gene. The CDR3 totals 15 residues. The DNA of the CDR3 is TGTGCCAGCTCACAAACGGGACTACTAAGCTATGGCTACACCTTC. This gives the protein CASSQTGLLSYGYTF.

The table lists this clone with a few counts. The V call is TRBV7-2, the J call TRBJ2-2; D perhaps matches TRBD2 (5 bases). V lost 1 base and J 2 bases, leaving 14 bases between the germline ends. The germline V gene has CDR1 SGHTA and CDR2 FQGNSA. This CDR3 comprises 17 residues. The CDR3 bases are TGTGCCAGCAGCTTAGACCTCCAGCGGCTAAACACCGGGGAGCTGTTTTTT. Protein: CASSLDLQRLNTGELFF.

The chain employs TRBV18 and TRBJ2-6; weak D call: TRBD2 (6 bases). Germline V gene lookup returns CDR1 KGHSH and CDR2 LQKENI. Trimming took 6 bases from V and 8 from J, leaving 11 bases between them. This CDR3 has 13 residues. The CDR3 sequence: CASSSGSSNVLTF. The CDR3, as DNA: TGTGCCAGCTCGTCCGGGAGCTCCAACGTCCTGACTTTC.

In this sample, this clone turned up a few times. The chain combines TRBV2 with TRBJ1-2, with TRBD1 matching 9 bases. Germline CDR1 is SNHLY and CDR2 is FYNNEI. V shed 8 bases, J shed 4 bases, and the junction held 8 bases outside the gene matches. This CDR3 spans 14 amino acids. The CDR3 DNA is TGTGCCAGCGGGAGGGACAGGGTCGGCTATGGCTACACCTTC. It codes for CASGRDRVGYGYTF.

Of note for this clone: At one end, the junction sequence differs from germline, possibly due to a read error. This chain joins TRBV28 and TRBJ1-1; 9 bases are a match to TRBD1. CDR1 and CDR2 (germline): MDHEN, SYDVKM. The CDR3 is 16 residues long. CDR3 DNA sequence: TGTGCCAGCAGTTTGGGGACAGGGAGGGTGAAAACTGAAGCTTTCTTT. Amino acid sequence: CASSLGTGRVKTEAFF.

The rearrangement links TRBV28 to TRBJ2-3; the match to TRBD2 covers 12 bases. The CDR3 has 16 amino acids. The V gene's germline CDR1 is MDHEN and CDR2 SYDVKM. V shed 6 bases, J shed 4 bases, and the junction held 8 bases outside the gene matches. The CDR3 nucleotides read TGTGCCAGCAGCCCCTGGACTAGCGGGAACCCAGATACGCAGTATTTT. It yields the protein CASSPWTSGNPDTQYF.

The chain carries TRBV6-1 and TRBJ2-1; the match to TRBD2 covers 11 bases. Trimming took 6 bases from V and 5 from J; bases not matched to a gene: 6. The CDR3 covers 15 residues. Looked up from germline, CDR1 is MNHNS and CDR2 is SASEGT. The CDR3 DNA reads TGTGCCAGCAGCTACGGACTAGCGGGTAACAATGAGCAGTTCTTC. This translates into CASSYGLAGNNEQFF.

In this sample, this clone turned up once. This chain connects TRBV7-8 to TRBJ2-5, with D perhaps TRBD2 (5 bases). Germline CDR1 SGHVS, CDR2 FQNEAQ. The CDR3 totals 16 residues. The V gene lost 6 bases and the J gene lost 4 bases, with 21 bases spanning the gap. The CDR3 is CASSRLTGKGRETQYF. The CDR3 DNA reads TGTGCCAGCAGTCGCCTGACCGGGAAGGGTAGAGAGACCCAGTACTTC.

This sequence joins TRBV10-3 and TRBJ2-2, with TRBD2 identical over 14 bases. Germline values: CDR1 ENHRY, CDR2 SYGVKD. There are 20 residues in the CDR3. J gave up 6 bases and V 6 bases, and 18 bases lay outside the gene matches. The CDR3 here is CAIRLAGTSGSMVSPGELFF. The CDR3 coding sequence is TGTGCCATCAGGCTCGCCGGGACTAGCGGGAGTATGGTCAGCCCCGGGGAGCTGTTTTTT.

The genes are TRBV7-3 and TRBJ2-3, with D uncertain. The CDR3 covers 13 residues. V was pared by 2 bases and J by 1 base, with 4 bases between. The germline gives CDR1 SGHTA, CDR2 FQGTGA. CDR3 in DNA: TGTGCCAGCAGCTTAGCGCGCACAGATACGCAGTATTTT. Encoded protein: CASSLARTDTQYF.

This chain uses TRBV21-1 with TRBJ2-7; TRBD1 is the table's D call, not checked against the DNA. TRBV21-1 is a pseudogene locus. This CDR3 region has 15 residues. The DNA of the CDR3 is TGTGCCAGCAGCCTGACAGGGGGGAGCTCCTACGAGCAGTACGTC. Encoded protein: CASSLTGGSSYEQYV.

Comments on this clone: No conserved phenylalanine or tryptophan ends this CDR3, so it is likely a read error. The rearrangement links TRBV28 to TRBJ1-1, with a tentative D call TRBD1 (6 bases). CDR3 length equals 15 residues. V lost 2 bases and J lost 1, with 11 bases in between. CDR1 and CDR2 from the germline V gene are MDHEN and SYDVKM. The CDR3 spells CASSLRGGGNTEAFL. The CDR3 bases are TGTGCCAGCAGTTTAAGAGGGGGGGGGAACACTGAAGCTTTCCTT.

Concerning this clone: The sample holds other DNA sequences that translate to the same CDR3. The rearrangement joins TRBV7-3 to TRBJ2-5; a possible D gene is TRBD2 (6 bases). V dropped 5 bases and J dropped 2 bases, with 12 bases sitting between them. Germline CDR1 SGHTA, CDR2 FQGTGA. The CDR3 runs 14 residues. CDR3 region: CASSPTGLQETQYF. As DNA, the CDR3 is TGTGCCAGCAGCCCGACGGGACTGCAAGAGACCCAGTACTTC.

This chain links TRBV5-4 with TRBJ2-7, with D possibly matching TRBD1 (6 bases). The CDR3 has 14 residues. V was clipped by 0 bases and J by 1 base, with 8 bases between them. Germline V gives CDR1 SGHNT, CDR2 YYREEE (reference sequence). CDR3 coding DNA: TGTGCCAGCAGCTTGGGACAGGAATCCTACGAGCAGTACTTC. Its translation: CASSLGQESYEQYF.

This chain connects TRBV15 to TRBJ2-7; 7 nucleotides line up with TRBD2. The germline CDR1 and CDR2 sequences are LNHNV and YYDKDF (reference sequence). The CDR3 consists of 15 residues. The V gene end was trimmed by 3 bases and the J gene end by 1 base; junction bases not matched to a gene: 6. The CDR3 sequence is CATSRERGGSYEQYF. In nucleotides, the CDR3 is TGTGCCACCAGCAGGGAGCGGGGTGGTTCCTACGAGCAGTACTTC.

This clone was seen many times. The chain carries TRBV7-3 and TRBJ2-3, with D maybe TRBD2 (6 bases). CDR1 and CDR2 from the germline V gene are SGHTA and FQGTGA. The CDR3 runs 15 residues. Trimming took 7 bases from V and 6 from J, leaving 20 bases between them. The chain's CDR3 is CASTTAGSLLDTQYF. The CDR3 nucleotides read TGTGCCAGCACGACTGCGGGATCCCTGCTGGATACGCAGTATTTT. The entire variable domain, with the rest obtained from reference TRBV7-3 and TRBJ2-3, is as follows: GAGVSQTPSNKVTEKGKYVELRCDPISGHTALYWYRQSLGQGPEFLIYFQGTGAADDSGLPNDRFFAVRPEGSVSTLKIQRTERGDSAVYLCASTTAGSLLDTQYFGPGTRLTVL.

This sequence joins TRBV19 and TRBJ2-3; 9 positions match TRBD1. Germline loops: CDR1 LNHDA, CDR2 SQIVND (reference sequence). The CDR3 length is 15 residues. V gave up 5 bases and J gave up 2 bases; unmatched junction bases: 5. The CDR3 DNA follows: TGTGCCAGTAGTGCAGGACAGGGGCCCACAGATACGCAGTATTTT. It yields the protein CASSAGQGPTDTQYF.

The rearrangement joins TRBV28 to TRBJ2-5; 7 nucleotides match TRBD1. This CDR3 has 13 residues. Trimming at V came to 5 bases and at J to 2 bases, leaving 2 bases not matched to a gene. The germline V gene has CDR1 MDHEN and CDR2 SYDVKM. The CDR3 protein is CASSRGQQETQYF. The CDR3 DNA sequence: TGTGCCAGCAGTCGGGGACAGCAAGAGACCCAGTACTTC. The full variable domain, with the rest looked up from reference TRBV28 and TRBJ2-5, is DVKVTQSSRYLVKRTGEKVFLECVQDMDHENMFWYRQDPGLGLRLIYFSYDVKMKEKGDIPEGYSVSREKKERFSLILESASTNQTSMYLCASSRGQQETQYFGPGTRLLVL.

The chain links TRBV19 to TRBJ2-5, with 11 bases fitting TRBD2. Germline V gene lookup returns CDR1 LNHDA and CDR2 SQIVND (reference sequence). V lost 4 bases to trimming and J lost 1 base; unmatched junction nucleotides: 2. The CDR3 has 15 residues. The CDR3, as DNA: TGTGCCAGTAGTAGTAGCGGGGGGGGCCAAGAGACCCAGTACTTC. Its protein product is CASSSSGGGQETQYF. The full variable domain, rest sourced from reference TRBV19 and TRBJ2-5, is DGGITQSPKYLFRKEGQNVTLSCEQNLNHDAMYWYRQDPGQGLRLIYYSQIVNDFQKGDIAEGYSVSREKKESFPLTVTSAQKNPTAFYLCASSSSGGGQETQYFGPGTRLLVL.

This rearrangement joins TRBV6-5 to TRBJ1-2; a weak D match, TRBD1 (5 bases). Trimming shortened V by 6 bases and J by 5 bases, and 13 bases separated the two germline ends. Germline V gene data show CDR1 as MNHEY and CDR2 as SVGAGI. The CDR3 has 13 amino acids. CDR3 in DNA: TGTGCCAGCAGCGGGCGACAGCTATATGGCTACACCTTC. Encoded protein: CASSGRQLYGYTF.

The chain combines TRBV6-5 with TRBJ1-1; perhaps TRBD1 as D (5 bases). There are 14 residues in the CDR3. Trimming removed 4 bases at V and 1 base at J, with 10 bases between. CDR1 and CDR2 (germline): MNHEY, SVGAGI. CDR3 residues: CASSFHGQNTEAFF. Here the CDR3 DNA reads TGTGCCAGCAGTTTCCACGGACAGAACACTGAAGCTTTCTTT.